The TCR beta chain under discussion was sequenced for a study of cytomegalovirus exposure and HLA in healthy donors. About the research overall: Counted in an early data release were about 85 million unique TCRs from HLA-typed donors. General study points: Presence/absence analyses took donor sequencing depth as roughly uniform. Indistinguishable V segments, including TRBV6-2 and TRBV6-3, were excluded.

Primers included in the PCR were 60 Vbeta and 13 Jbeta primers. Sequencing was performed with immunoSEQ multiplex PCR; in TCRdb, only in-frame clones are kept and a portion is missing. The sample holds 120,000 or so clones, about 80% seen once. The CDR3 loop spans 15 amino acids. Germline CDR1 MDHEN, CDR2 SYDVKM. V shed 2 bases and J 1 base; nucleotides not matched to a gene: 0. A note on this clone: The target antigen is unknown.

The sequencing input was PBMCs. V gene TRBV28 combines with J gene TRBJ2-5; the match to TRBD2 covers 11 bases. This clonotype was obtained from a man younger than 30 in good health and CMV-seronegative. The CDR3 here is CASSLLAGGQETQYF. The CDR3 DNA is TGTGCCAGCAGTTTACTAGCGGGGGGCCAAGAGACCCAGTACTTC. Looking up the rest from reference TRBV28 and TRBJ2-5 gives the full variable domain: DVKVTQSSRYLVKRTGEKVFLECVQDMDHENMFWYRQDPGLGLRLIYFSYDVKMKEKGDIPEGYSVSREKKERFSLILESASTNQTSMYLCASSLLAGGQETQYFGPGTRLLVL.